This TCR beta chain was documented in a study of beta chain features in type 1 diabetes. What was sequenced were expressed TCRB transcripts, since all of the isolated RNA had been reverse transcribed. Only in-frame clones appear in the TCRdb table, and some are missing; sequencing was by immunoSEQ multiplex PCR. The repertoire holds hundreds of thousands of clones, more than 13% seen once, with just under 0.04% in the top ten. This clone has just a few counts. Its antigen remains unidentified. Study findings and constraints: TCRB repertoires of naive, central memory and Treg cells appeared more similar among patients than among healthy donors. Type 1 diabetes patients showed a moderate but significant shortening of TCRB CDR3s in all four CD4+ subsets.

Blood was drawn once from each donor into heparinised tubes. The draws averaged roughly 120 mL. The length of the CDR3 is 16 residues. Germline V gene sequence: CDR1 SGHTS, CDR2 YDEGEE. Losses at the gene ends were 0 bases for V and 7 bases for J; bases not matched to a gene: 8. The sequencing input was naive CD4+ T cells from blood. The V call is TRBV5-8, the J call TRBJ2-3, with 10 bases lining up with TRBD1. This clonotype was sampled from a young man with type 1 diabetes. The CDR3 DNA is TGTGCCAGCAGCTTGGCCCCGGGACAGGGGAGGAATACGCAGTATTTT. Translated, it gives CASSLAPGQGRNTQYF. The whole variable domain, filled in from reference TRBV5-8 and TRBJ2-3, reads EAGVTQSPTHLIKTRGQQATLRCSPISGHTSVYWYQQALGLGLQFLLWYDEGEERNRGNFPPRFSGRQFPNYSSELNVNALELEDSALYLCASSLAPGQGRNTQYFGPGTRLTVL.